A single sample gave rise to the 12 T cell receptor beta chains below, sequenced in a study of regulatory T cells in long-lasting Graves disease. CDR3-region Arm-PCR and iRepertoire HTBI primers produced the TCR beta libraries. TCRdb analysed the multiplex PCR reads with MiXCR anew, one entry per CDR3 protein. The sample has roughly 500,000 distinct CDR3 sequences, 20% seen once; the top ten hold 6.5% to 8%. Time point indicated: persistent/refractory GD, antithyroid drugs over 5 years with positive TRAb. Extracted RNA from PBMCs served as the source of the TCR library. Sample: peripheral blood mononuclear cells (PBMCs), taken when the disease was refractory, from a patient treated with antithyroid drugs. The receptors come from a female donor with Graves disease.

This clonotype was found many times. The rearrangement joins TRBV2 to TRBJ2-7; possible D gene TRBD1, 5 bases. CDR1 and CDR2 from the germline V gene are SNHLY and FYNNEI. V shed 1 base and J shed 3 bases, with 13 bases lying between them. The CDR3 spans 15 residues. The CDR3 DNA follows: TGTGCCAGCAGTGAAGGACAGATCGGGCTCTACGAGCAGTACTTC. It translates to CASSEGQIGLYEQYF.

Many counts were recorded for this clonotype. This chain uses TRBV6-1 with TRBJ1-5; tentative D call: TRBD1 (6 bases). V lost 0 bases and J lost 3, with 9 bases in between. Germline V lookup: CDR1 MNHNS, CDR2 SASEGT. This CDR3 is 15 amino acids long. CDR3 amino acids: CASSEAGGYNQPQHF. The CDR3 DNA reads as TGTGCCAGCAGTGAAGCTGGGGGCTACAATCAGCCCCAGCATTTT.

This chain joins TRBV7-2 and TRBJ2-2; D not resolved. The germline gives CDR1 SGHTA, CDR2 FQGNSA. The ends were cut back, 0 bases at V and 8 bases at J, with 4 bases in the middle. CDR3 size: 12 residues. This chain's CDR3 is CASSLAVGELFF. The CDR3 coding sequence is TGTGCCAGCAGCTTAGCCGTGGGGGAGCTGTTTTTT.

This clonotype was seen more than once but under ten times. The CDR3 loop is CASSEEVGQGEDEQYF. The CDR3 nucleotides read TGCGCCAGCAGTGAGGAGGTGGGACAGGGAGAAGACGAGCAGTACTTC. V usage is TRBV10-1 and J usage is TRBJ2-7, with 9 nucleotides matching TRBD1. In germline, CDR1 is WNHNN, CDR2 SYGVQD (reference sequence). There are 16 residues in the CDR3. With V trimmed by 2 bases and J by 5 bases, 10 bases remained unmatched.

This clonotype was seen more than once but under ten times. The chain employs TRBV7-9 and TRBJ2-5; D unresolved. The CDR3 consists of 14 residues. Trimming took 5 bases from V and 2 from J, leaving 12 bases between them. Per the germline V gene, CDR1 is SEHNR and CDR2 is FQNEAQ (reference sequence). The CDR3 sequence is CASSRRGMQETQYF. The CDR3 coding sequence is TGTGCCAGCAGCAGACGAGGAATGCAAGAGACCCAGTACTTC.

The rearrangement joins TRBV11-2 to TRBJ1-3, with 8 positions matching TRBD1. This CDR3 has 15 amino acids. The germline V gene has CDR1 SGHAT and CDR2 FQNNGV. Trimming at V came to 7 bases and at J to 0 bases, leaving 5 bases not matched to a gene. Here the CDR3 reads CASNFDRGSGNTIYF. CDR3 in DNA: TGTGCCAGCAACTTCGACAGGGGCTCTGGAAACACCATATATTTT. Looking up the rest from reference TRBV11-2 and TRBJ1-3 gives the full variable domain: EAGVAQSPRYKIIEKRQSVAFWCNPISGHATLYWYQQILGQGPKLLIQFQNNGVVDDSQLPKDRFSAERLKGVDSTLKIQPAKLEDSAVYLCASNFDRGSGNTIYFGEGSWLTVV.

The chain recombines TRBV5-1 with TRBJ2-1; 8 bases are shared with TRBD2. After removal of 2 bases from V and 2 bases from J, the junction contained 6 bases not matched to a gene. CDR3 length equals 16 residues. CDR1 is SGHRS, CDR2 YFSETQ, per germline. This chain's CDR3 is CASSFAAGAAYNEQFF. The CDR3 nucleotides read TGCGCCAGCAGCTTCGCAGCGGGAGCCGCCTACAATGAGCAGTTCTTC.

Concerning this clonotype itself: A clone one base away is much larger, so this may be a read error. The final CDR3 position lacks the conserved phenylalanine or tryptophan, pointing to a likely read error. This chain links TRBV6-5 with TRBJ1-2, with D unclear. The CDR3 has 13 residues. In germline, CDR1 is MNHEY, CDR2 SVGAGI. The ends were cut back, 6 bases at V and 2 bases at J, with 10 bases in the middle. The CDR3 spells CASRDPRNYGYTL. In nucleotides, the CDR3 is TGTGCCAGCAGGGACCCGAGGAACTATGGCTACACCCTC.

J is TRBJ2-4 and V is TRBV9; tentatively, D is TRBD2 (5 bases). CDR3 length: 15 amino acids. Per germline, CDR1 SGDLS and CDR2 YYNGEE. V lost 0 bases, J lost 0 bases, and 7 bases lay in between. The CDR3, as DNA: TGTGCCAGCAGCGTAGATGGACTAGCCAAAAACATTCAGTACTTC. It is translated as CASSVDGLAKNIQYF.

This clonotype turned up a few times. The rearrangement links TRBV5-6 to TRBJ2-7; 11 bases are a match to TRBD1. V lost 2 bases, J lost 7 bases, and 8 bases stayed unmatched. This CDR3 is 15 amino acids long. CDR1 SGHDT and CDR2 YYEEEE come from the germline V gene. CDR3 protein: CASSFLGQGGEEQYF. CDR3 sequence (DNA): TGTGCCAGCAGCTTTTTGGGACAGGGGGGAGAAGAGCAGTACTTC. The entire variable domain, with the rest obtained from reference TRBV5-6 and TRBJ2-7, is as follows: DAGVTQSPTHLIKTRGQQVTLRCSPKSGHDTVSWYQQALGQGPQFIFQYYEEEERQRGNFPDRFSGHQFPNYSSELNVNALLLGDSALYLCASSFLGQGGEEQYFGPGTRLTVT.

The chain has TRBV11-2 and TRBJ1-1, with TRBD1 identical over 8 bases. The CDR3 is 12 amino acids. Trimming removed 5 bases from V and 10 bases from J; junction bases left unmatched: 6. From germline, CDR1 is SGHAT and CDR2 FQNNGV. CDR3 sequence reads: CASSIHRGLAFF. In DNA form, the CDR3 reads TGTGCCAGCAGCATACACAGGGGGTTAGCTTTCTTT.

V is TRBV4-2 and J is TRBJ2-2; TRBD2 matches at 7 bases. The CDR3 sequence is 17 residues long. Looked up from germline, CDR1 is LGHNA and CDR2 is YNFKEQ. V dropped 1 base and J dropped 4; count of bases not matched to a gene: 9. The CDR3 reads CASSQGTGGYGTGELFF. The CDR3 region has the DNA TGTGCCAGCAGCCAAGGGACGGGAGGCTATGGCACCGGGGAGCTGTTTTTT.